The rows below give T cell receptor beta chains drawn from one sample of a study of long-term antiretroviral therapy in people with HIV. Clones were read by immunoSEQ multiplex PCR, and TCRdb kept only the in-frame ones, dropping some. The repertoire includes more than 30,000 clones, around 75% of them detected once, and approximately 3.2% sits in the top ten. Here the sequenced sample was unsorted PBMCs, taken 1.9 years after starting antiretroviral therapy. The source of these receptors is a man aged 18 to 35 with HIV. The CDR3 runs from the conserved cysteine through the conserved F or W. D genes are given only for firm matches. Where a row states a size, it is once, few, many or the class of an expanded clone; other rows omit it.

J	length	size	D	V	DNA	CDR3
TRBJ1-5	14	.	.	TRBV30	TGTGCCTGGAGTGTAGGAGAGGTGGCTCAGCCCCAGCATTTT	CAWSVGEVAQPQHF
TRBJ1-1	15	.	TRBD1	TRBV7-2	TGTGCCAGCAGCCCCAGGGACAGGATGAACACTGAAGCTTTCTTT	CASSPRDRMNTEAFF
TRBJ1-4	15	.	.	TRBV11-1	TGTGCCAGCAGCCCGGGAACCCGAGTCGGGGAAAAACTGTTTTTT	CASSPGTRVGEKLFF
TRBJ2-2	13	.	.	TRBV27	TGTGCCAGCAGTTTGGTGAACACCGGGGAGCTGTTTTTT	CASSLVNTGELFF
TRBJ2-1	15	.	TRBD2	TRBV2	TGTGCCAGCAGTGAAACTAGCGGGGGGGTAAATGAGCAGTTCTTC	CASSETSGGVNEQFF
TRBJ2-3	14	.	.	TRBV28	TGTGCCAGCAGTTTCTTGGCAGGCACAGATACGCAGTATTTT	CASSFLAGTDTQYF
TRBJ2-3	14	few	TRBD2	TRBV2	TGTGCCAGCAGCGCCGATAGCGGGGGGGCGGTGCAGTATTTT	CASSADSGGAVQYF
TRBJ2-2	14	once	.	TRBV5-4	TGTGCCAGCAGCTCGGGACAGAACACCGGGGAGCTGTTTTTT	CASSSGQNTGELFF
TRBJ2-2	16	.	TRBD1	TRBV30	TGTGCCTGGAGTGTACTTAACAGGGGGGAAATCGGGGAGCTGTTTTTT	CAWSVLNRGEIGELFF
TRBJ2-7	14	once	.	TRBV14	TGTGCCAGCAGCCTGCTTAGGGACGGGTACGAGCAGTACTTC	CASSLLRDGYEQYF
TRBJ2-1	15	.	TRBD2	TRBV2	TGTGCCAGCAGGGCCGGGACTAGTCCCGTAGGTGAGCAGTTCTTC	CASRAGTSPVGEQFF